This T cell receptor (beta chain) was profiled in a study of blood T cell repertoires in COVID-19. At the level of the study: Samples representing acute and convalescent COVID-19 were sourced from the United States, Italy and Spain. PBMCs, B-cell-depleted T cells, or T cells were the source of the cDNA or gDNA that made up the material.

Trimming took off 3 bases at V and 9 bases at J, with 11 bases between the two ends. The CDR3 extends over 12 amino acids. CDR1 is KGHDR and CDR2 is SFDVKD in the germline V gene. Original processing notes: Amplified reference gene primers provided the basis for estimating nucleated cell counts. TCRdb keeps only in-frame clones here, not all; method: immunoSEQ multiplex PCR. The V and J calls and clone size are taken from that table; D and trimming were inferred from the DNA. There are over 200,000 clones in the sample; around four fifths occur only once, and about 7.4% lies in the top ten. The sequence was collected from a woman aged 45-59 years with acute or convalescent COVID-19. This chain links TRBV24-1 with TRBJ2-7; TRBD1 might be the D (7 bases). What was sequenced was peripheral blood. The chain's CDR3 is CATSDLRGVQYF. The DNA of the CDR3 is TGTGCCACCAGTGATCTCAGGGGGGTGCAGTACTTC.